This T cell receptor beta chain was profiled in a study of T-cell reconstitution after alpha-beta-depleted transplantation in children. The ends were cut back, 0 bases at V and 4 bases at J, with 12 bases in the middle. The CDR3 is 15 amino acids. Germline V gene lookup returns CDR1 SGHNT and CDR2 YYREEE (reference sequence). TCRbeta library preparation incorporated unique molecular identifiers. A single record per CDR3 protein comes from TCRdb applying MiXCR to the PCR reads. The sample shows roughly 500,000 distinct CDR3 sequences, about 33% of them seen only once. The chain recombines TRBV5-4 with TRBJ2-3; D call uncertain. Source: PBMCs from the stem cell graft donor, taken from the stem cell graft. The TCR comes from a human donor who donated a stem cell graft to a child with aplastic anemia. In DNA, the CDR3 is TGTGCCAGCAGCTTGGAGGCTACGCGTCCAGATACGCAGTATTTT. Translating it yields CASSLEATRPDTQYF.